What follows is one T cell receptor (beta chain) and its context. Its specific antigen is unknown. Base-call qualities are not available, and no considerably larger clone is one nucleotide away. The data originate from a study of blood T cell repertoires in COVID-19 (dated by TCRdb to about 2020). General notes on the study: The collaborator samples originated in the United States, Italy and Spain and spanned the acute and convalescent phases of COVID-19. The repertoires were released in a freely available public database intended as a resource for research on the immune response to SARS-CoV-2. The material from the prospective study consisted of cDNA or gDNA derived from T cells, B-cell-depleted T cells, or PBMCs. Nearly every sample came with metadata listing a de-identified subject ID, COVID-19 status, age in years and sex. Where available, HLA class I and class II types were taken from metadata supplied by the sample provider and were not determined by assay-based typing. Subjects who had been exposed to COVID-19, were actively infected with it, or had recovered from it provided the deeply sampled blood TCRbeta repertoires that made up the dataset. The samples were drawn from two sources: the first 160 participants of the ongoing ImmuneRACE study, and 1,000 to 1,500 subjects contributed by 6 global collaborators. Study-wide conclusions, independent of this receptor: The quantity of clinical and demographic metadata differed by source and by participant and was supplied without curation.

CDR1 and CDR2 are drawn from the germline V gene: SNHLY, FYNNEI. Including cysteine and phenylalanine, the CDR3 has 15 amino acids. Only the CDR3 part of the read is kept: 45 bases, read in frame from the first base. V ends up 9 bases short and J 4 bases short, with an unmatched junction base count of 14. Collaborating institutions collected whole blood in K2EDTA tubes following their own protocols. For TCRbeta analysis, collaborator samples were shipped as frozen whole blood, as isolated PBMCs, or as DNA extracted from either sample type. The immunoSEQ Assay, a bias-controlled multiplex PCR, was used to amplify TCRbeta CDR3 regions from genomic DNA. The paper's processing steps were these. The number of nucleated cells in each sample was estimated from the amplification of reference gene primers within the assay. Sequence reads were collapsed and filtered to measure the absolute abundance of every unique TCRbeta CDR3 rearrangement. Productive Simpson clonality was computed per sample as the square root of Simpson's diversity index over productive rearrangements. Here the immuneACCESS table is served through TCRdb, limited to in-frame sequences with V and J called. Missing clones are a known gap in these copies; in checked studies unresolved V genes cover under half, and the rest lacks a known reason. V and J calls and clone size are copied from that table; D and trimming were computed from the DNA. The sample yields 55,000 or so clones; around 87% were counted once. The ten most abundant clones make up under 8% of the sample.

The rearranged segments are TRBV2 and TRBJ1-1; 7 bases in the junction line up with TRBD1. The sequenced sample consisted of peripheral blood. The clonotype was recovered from a man aged 55 to 70 with active or convalescent COVID-19. DNA sequence: TGTGCCAGTACCGGGACAGACGAACACGGCACTGAAGCTTTCTTT. Translated, this is CASTGTDEHGTEAFF.